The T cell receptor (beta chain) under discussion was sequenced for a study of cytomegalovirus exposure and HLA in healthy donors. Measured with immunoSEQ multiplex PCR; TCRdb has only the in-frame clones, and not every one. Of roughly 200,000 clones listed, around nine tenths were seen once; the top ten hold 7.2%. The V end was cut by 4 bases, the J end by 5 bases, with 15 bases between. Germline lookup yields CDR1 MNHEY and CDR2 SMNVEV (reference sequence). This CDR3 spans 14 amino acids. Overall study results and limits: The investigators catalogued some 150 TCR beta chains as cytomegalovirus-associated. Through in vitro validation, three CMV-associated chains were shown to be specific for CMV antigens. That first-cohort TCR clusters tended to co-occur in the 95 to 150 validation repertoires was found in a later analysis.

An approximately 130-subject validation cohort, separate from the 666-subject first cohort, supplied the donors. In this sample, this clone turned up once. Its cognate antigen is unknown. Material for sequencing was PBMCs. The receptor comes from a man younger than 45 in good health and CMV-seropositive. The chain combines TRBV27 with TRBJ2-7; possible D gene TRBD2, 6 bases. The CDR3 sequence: CASSYIASVDEQYF. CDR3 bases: TGTGCCAGCAGTTACATCGCTAGCGTGGACGAGCAGTACTTC.